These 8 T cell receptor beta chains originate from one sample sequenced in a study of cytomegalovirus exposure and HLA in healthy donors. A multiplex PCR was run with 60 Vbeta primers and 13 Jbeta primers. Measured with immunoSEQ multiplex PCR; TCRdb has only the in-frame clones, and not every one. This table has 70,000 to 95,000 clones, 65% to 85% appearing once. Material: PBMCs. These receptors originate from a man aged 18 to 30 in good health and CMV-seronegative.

The CDR3 reads CASSVDMNTEAFF. The CDR3 DNA reads as TGTGCCAGCAGCGTAGATATGAACACTGAAGCTTTCTTT. This chain uses TRBV9 with TRBJ1-1; D remains unclear. The V and J ends lost 0 bases and 0 bases respectively, with 3 bases between them. This CDR3 is 13 amino acids long. Germline CDR1 SGDLS, CDR2 YYNGEE.

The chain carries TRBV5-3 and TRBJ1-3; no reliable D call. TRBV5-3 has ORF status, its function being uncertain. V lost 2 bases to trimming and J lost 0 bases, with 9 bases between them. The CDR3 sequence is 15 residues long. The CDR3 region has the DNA TGTGCCAGAAGCTTTCGTTTCCGCTCTGGAAACACCATATATTTT. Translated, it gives CARSFRFRSGNTIYF.

CDR3 sequence: CASSLGHASGNTIYF. In DNA, the CDR3 is TGTGCCAGCAGCTTGGGACACGCCTCTGGAAACACCATATATTTT. The rearrangement uses TRBV5-4 and TRBJ1-3; D call uncertain. With 0 bases removed from V and 0 bases from J, the gap between germline ends came to 7 bases. CDR1 and CDR2 from the germline V gene are SGHNT and YYREEE (reference sequence). This CDR3 has 15 residues.

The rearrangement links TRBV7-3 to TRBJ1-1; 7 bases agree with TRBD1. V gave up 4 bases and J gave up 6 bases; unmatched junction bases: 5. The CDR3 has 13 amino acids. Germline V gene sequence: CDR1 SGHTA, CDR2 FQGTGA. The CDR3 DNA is TGTGCCAGCAGCTCCTCGACAGGGTCTGAAGCTTTCTTT. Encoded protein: CASSSSTGSEAFF. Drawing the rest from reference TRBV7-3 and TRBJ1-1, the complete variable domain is GAGVSQTPSNKVTEKGKYVELRCDPISGHTALYWYRQSLGQGPEFLIYFQGTGAADDSGLPNDRFFAVRPEGSVSTLKIQRTERGDSAVYLCASSSSTGSEAFFGQGTRLTVV.

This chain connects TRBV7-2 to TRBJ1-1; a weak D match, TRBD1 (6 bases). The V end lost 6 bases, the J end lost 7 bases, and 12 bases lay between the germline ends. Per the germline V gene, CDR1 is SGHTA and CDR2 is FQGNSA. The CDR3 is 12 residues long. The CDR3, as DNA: TGTGCCAGCAGGCCCGACAGGTTTGAAGCTTTCTTT. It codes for CASRPDRFEAFF.

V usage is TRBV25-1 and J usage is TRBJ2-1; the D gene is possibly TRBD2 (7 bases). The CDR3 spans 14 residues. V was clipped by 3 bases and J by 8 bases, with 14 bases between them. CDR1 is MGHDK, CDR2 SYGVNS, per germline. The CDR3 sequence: CASSDGGPGYEQFF. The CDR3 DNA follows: TGTGCCAGCAGTGACGGGGGGCCCGGGTATGAGCAGTTCTTC. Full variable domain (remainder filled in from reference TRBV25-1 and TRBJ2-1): EADIYQTPRYLVIGTGKKITLECSQTMGHDKMYWYQQDPGMELHLIHYSYGVNSTEKGDLSSESTVSRIRTEHFPLTLESARPSHTSQYLCASSDGGPGYEQFFGPGTRLTVL.

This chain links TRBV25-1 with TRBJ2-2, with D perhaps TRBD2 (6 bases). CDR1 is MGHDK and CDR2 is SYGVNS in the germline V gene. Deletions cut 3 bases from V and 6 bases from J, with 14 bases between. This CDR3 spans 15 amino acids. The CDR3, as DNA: TGTGCCAGCAGTGATTCAGGGATAGCGGCCGGGGAGCTGTTTTTT. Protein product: CASSDSGIAAGELFF.

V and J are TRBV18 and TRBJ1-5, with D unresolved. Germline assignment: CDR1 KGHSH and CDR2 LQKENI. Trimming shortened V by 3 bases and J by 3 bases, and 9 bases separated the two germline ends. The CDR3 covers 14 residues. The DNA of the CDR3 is TGTGCCAGCTCACCGTTGAGGGACAATCAGCCCCAGCATTTT. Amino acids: CASSPLRDNQPQHF.